This TCR beta chain was recovered during a study of T cell changes during pregnancy in multiple sclerosis. The CDR3 is 16 amino acids. Looked up from germline, CDR1 is SGHNT and CDR2 is YYREEE (reference sequence). The V segment lost 0 bases and the J segment 7 bases; nucleotides outside the gene matches: 5. The repertoire was sequenced with immunoSEQ multiplex PCR; TCRdb's copy has only in-frame clones and lacks some. This table has about 38,000 clones, almost 90% appearing once. V gene TRBV5-4 combines with J gene TRBJ2-1, with 12 bases matching TRBD2. The source of this sequence is a female donor with multiple sclerosis, enrolled in a pregnancy study. The specimen was CD4+ T cells from peripheral blood mononuclear cells, collected in the second trimester of pregnancy. The CDR3 region has the DNA TGTGCCAGCAGCTTGGGACTAGCGGGAGCATTAAATGAGCAGTTCTTC. Its protein product is CASSLGLAGALNEQFF.